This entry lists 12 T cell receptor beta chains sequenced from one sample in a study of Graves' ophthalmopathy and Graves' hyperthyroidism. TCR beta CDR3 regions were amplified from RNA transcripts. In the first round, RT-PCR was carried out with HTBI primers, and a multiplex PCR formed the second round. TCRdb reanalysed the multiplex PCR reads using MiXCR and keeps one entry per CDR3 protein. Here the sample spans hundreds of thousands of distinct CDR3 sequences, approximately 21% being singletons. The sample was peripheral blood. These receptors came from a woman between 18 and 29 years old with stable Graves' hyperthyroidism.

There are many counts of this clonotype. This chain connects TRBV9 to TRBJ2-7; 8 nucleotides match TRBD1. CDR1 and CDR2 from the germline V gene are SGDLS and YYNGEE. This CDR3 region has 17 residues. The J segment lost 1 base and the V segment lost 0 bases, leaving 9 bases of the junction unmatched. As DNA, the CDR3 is TGTGCCAGCAGCGTAGGGGTTAGGGGACAGGAATCCTACGAGCAGTACTTC. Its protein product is CASSVGVRGQESYEQYF. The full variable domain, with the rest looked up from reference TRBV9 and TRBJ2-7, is DSGVTQTPKHLITATGQRVTLRCSPRSGDLSVYWYQQSLDQGLQFLIQYYNGEERAKGNILERFSAQQFPDLHSELNLSSLELGDSALYFCASSVGVRGQESYEQYFGPGTRLTVT.

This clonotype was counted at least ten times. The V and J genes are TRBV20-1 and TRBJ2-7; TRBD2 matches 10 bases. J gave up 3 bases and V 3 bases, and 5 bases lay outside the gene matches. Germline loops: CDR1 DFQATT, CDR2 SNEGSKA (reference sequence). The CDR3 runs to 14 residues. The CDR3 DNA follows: TGCAGTGCTAGTGGATTAGCGGGAGGCTACGAGCAGTACTTC. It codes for CSASGLAGGYEQYF.

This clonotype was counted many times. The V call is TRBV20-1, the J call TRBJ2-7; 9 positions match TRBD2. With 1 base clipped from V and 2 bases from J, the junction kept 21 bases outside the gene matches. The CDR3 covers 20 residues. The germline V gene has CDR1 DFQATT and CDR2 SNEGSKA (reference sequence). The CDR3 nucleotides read TGCAGTGCTAGAGTTCCTAGGTCGGCGGGAGGGCGGGGAAAAACCTACGAGCAGTACTTC. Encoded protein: CSARVPRSAGGRGKTYEQYF.

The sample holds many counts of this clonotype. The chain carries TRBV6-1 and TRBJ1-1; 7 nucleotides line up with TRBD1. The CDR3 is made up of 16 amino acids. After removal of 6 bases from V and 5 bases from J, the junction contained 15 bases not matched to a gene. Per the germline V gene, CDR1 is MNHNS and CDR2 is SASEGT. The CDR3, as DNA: TGTGCCAGCAGCAACTTGGAGACAGGGTTTTCTACTGAAGCTTTCTTT. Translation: CASSNLETGFSTEAFF.

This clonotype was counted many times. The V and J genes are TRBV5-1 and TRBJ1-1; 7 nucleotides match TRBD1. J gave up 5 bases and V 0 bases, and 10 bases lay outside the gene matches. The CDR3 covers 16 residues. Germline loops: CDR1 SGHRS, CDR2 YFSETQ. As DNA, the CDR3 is TGCGCCAGCAGCTTGGATCGACAGGGAGCCGTGACTGAAGCTTTCTTT. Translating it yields CASSLDRQGAVTEAFF. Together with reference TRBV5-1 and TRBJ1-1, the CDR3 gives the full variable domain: KAGVTQTPRYLIKTRGQQVTLSCSPISGHRSVSWYQQTPGQGLQFLFEYFSETQRNKGNFPGRFSGRQFSNSRSEMNVSTLELGDSALYLCASSLDRQGAVTEAFFGQGTRLTVV.

The CDR3, as DNA: TGCAGTGCCAAGGACAGGGACAGCTTCTACGAGCAGTACTTC. Translating gives CSAKDRDSFYEQYF. The genes are TRBV20-1 and TRBJ2-7, with 8 bases that match TRBD1. The CDR3 consists of 14 residues. The ends lost 6 bases at V and 3 bases at J; junction bases unmatched: 10. Germline V gene data show CDR1 as DFQATT and CDR2 as SNEGSKA (reference sequence).

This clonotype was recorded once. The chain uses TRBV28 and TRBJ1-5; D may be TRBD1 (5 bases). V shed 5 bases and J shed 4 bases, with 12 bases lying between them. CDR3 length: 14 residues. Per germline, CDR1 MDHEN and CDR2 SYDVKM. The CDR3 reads CASSLQEGNQPQHF. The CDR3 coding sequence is TGTGCCAGCAGTCTCCAGGAGGGGAATCAGCCCCAGCATTTT.

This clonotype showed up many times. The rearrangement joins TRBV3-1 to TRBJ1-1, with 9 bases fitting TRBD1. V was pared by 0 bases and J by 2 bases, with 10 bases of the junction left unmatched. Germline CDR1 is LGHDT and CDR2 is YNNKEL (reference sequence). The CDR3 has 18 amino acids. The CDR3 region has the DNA TGTGCCAGCAGCCAAGAGTATGTAGGACAGGGGTCAAACACTGAAGCTTTCTTT. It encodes CASSQEYVGQGSNTEAFF.

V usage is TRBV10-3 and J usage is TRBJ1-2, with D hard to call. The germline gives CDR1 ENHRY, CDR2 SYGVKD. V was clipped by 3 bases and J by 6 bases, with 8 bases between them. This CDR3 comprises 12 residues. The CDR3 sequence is CAISDWVHGYTF. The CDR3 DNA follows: TGTGCCATCAGTGACTGGGTCCATGGCTACACCTTC.

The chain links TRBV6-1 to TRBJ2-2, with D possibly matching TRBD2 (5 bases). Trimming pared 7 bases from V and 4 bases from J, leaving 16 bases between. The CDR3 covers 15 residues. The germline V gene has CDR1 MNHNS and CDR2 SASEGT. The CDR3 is CASNLGVLSTGELFF. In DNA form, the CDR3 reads TGTGCCAGCAATCTCGGGGTTCTGAGCACCGGGGAGCTGTTTTTT.

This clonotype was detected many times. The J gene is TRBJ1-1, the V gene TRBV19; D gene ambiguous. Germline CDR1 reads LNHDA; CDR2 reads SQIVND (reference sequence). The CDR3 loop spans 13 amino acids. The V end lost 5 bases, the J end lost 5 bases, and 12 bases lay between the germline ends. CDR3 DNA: TGTGCCAGTAGTGATTTGGGCAGGACTGAAGCTTTCTTT. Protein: CASSDLGRTEAFF.

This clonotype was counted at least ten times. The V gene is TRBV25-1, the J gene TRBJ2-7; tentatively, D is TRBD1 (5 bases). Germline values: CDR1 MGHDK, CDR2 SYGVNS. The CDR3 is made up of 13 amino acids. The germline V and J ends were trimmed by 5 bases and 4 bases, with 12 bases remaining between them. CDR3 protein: CASSTPTAYEQYF. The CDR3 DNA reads TGTGCCAGCAGTACACCGACAGCTTACGAGCAGTACTTC.